These 19 T cell receptor beta chains share one sample of origin, sequenced in a study of shared clonotypes between healthy human individuals. Naive CD8 cells were CD45RO-negative, positively selected for CCR7, excluding terminally differentiated effector memory CD45RA+ cells. The assay was immunoSEQ multiplex PCR, and TCRdb's table has in-frame clones only and misses some. The table lists around 600,000 clones, around 96% of them singletons, with approximately 0.11% in the top ten. Material for sequencing was naive CD8+ T cells sorted from blood. These TCRs come from a woman aged 25 to 39 in good health.

The chain recombines TRBV27 with TRBJ2-7; D gene unclear. The CDR3 is 13 amino acids. The V gene's germline CDR1 is MNHEY and CDR2 SMNVEV (reference sequence). The germline V and J ends were trimmed by 5 bases and 6 bases, with 14 bases remaining between them. The CDR3 reads CASSPDTTPEQYF. The CDR3 nucleotides read TGTGCCAGCAGTCCCGACACCACGCCCGAGCAGTACTTC.

J is TRBJ2-7 and V is TRBV23-1; tentative D call: TRBD2 (6 bases). TRBV23-1 is marked as an open reading frame, function uncertain. Deletions cut 7 bases from V and 8 bases from J, with 30 bases between. The CDR3 has 17 amino acids. This CDR3 is CASKVMGPLAGPLKQYF. The CDR3 nucleotides are TGCGCCAGCAAGGTTATGGGCCCTCTCGCGGGACCCCTTAAGCAGTACTTC.

The chain is built from TRBV4-1 and TRBJ2-3, with a tentative D call TRBD2 (5 bases). The V end was cut by 1 base, the J end by 4 bases, with 12 bases between. The CDR3 consists of 15 residues. CDR1 is MGHRA, CDR2 YSYEKL, per germline. The CDR3 loop reads CASSQGILASDTQYF. The CDR3 DNA follows: TGCGCCAGCAGCCAAGGAATCCTAGCATCAGATACGCAGTATTTT.

The gene calls are TRBV6-5 and TRBJ2-7; no clear D gene. There are 14 residues in the CDR3. From germline, CDR1 is MNHEY and CDR2 SVGAGI. V lost 2 bases and J 0 bases, leaving 8 bases between the germline ends. The CDR3 region is CASSYRHLSYEQYF. CDR3 in DNA: TGTGCCAGCAGTTACCGGCACCTCTCCTACGAGCAGTACTTC.

V and J are TRBV10-1 and TRBJ2-5; no reliable D call. The J call may be wrong; the DNA end is better matched by TRBJ2-7. The CDR3 extends over 13 amino acids. Germline lookup yields CDR1 WNHNN and CDR2 SYGVQD (reference sequence). CDR3 nucleotide sequence: TGCGCCAGCTCCGAACCTGGAACCTACGAGCAGTACTTC. Translating gives CASSEPGTYEQYF.

The chain joins TRBV9 to TRBJ1-5; D is unresolved. V lost 0 bases and J lost 6, with 10 bases in between. The CDR3 is 14 residues long. Germline-derived CDR1 and CDR2 are SGDLS and YYNGEE. This chain's CDR3 is CASSVDRHSQPQHF. CDR3 in DNA: TGTGCCAGCAGCGTAGATCGCCACTCTCAGCCCCAGCATTTT.

The chain couples TRBV13 to TRBJ2-7; 9 bases match TRBD1. Germline V lookup: CDR1 PRHDT, CDR2 FYEKMQ (reference sequence). This CDR3 has 15 residues. V shed 5 bases and J 4 bases; nucleotides not matched to a gene: 9. CDR3 protein: CASSPDRGLNYEQYF. The CDR3 DNA reads as TGTGCCAGCAGCCCGGACAGGGGTCTAAATTACGAGCAGTACTTC. The full variable domain, in which reference TRBV13 and TRBJ2-7 provide the parts outside the CDR3, is AAGVIQSPRHLIKEKRETATLKCYPIPRHDTVYWYQQGPGQDPQFLISFYEKMQSDKGSIPDRFSAQQFSDYHSELNMSSLELGDSALYFCASSPDRGLNYEQYFGPGTRLTVT.

This chain connects TRBV6-6 to TRBJ2-7; a possible D gene is TRBD1 (5 bases). CDR3 length equals 14 residues. The ends were cut back, 4 bases at V and 3 bases at J, with 13 bases in the middle. Germline V gene lookup returns CDR1 MNHNY and CDR2 SVGAGI (reference sequence). The CDR3 DNA reads as TGTGCCAGCAGTTTGCAGGGCGACAACTACGAGCAGTACTTC. It translates to CASSLQGDNYEQYF.

V usage is TRBV27 and J usage is TRBJ2-7; 7 nucleotides agree with TRBD2. J lost 3 bases, V lost 3 bases, and 11 bases had no gene match. The CDR3 is 16 residues long. The V gene's germline CDR1 is MNHEY and CDR2 SMNVEV (reference sequence). CDR3 residues: CASSFSAGVYDYEQYF. In DNA, the CDR3 is TGTGCCAGCAGTTTTTCGGCGGGAGTCTATGACTACGAGCAGTACTTC.

The gene calls are TRBV2 and TRBJ2-1, with 9 bases matching TRBD1. The CDR3 spans 15 residues. CDR1 is SNHLY, CDR2 FYNNEI, per germline. Trimming cost V 2 bases and J 7 bases; bases outside gene matches: 6. The DNA for the CDR3 is TGTGCCAGCAGTGAACTTGACAGGGGGGGTAATGAGCAGTTCTTC. It specifies CASSELDRGGNEQFF.

This sequence joins TRBV5-6 and TRBJ2-2; 8 bases align to TRBD1. CDR3 length equals 14 residues. The germline V gene encodes CDR1 SGHDT and CDR2 YYEEEE. V was pared by 4 bases and J by 6 bases, with 5 bases of the junction left unmatched. CDR3 bases: TGTGCCAGCAGCCAGGGGGCAGGTCCCGGGGAGCTGTTTTTT. Translated: CASSQGAGPGELFF.

This rearrangement joins TRBV7-9 to TRBJ2-7; D is perhaps TRBD1 (6 bases). In germline, CDR1 is SEHNR, CDR2 FQNEAQ (reference sequence). The length of the CDR3 is 13 residues. The V end was cut by 6 bases, the J end by 3 bases, with 12 bases between. This CDR3 is CASRPGVGYEQYF. CDR3 coding DNA: TGTGCCAGCAGGCCAGGGGTTGGCTACGAGCAGTACTTC.

The rearrangement links TRBV6-5 to TRBJ2-2; D may be TRBD1 or TRBD2 (5 bases each). V was cut by 3 bases and J by 7 bases, with 15 bases left in between. Germline values: CDR1 MNHEY, CDR2 SVGAGI. The CDR3 has 15 amino acids. As DNA, the CDR3 is TGTGCCAGCAGTTATCGCGAGGGGCAACTCGGGGAGCTGTTTTTT. Its protein product is CASSYREGQLGELFF.

The rearrangement uses TRBV10-3 and TRBJ2-7; tentatively, D is TRBD2 (5 bases). Per the germline V gene, CDR1 is ENHRY and CDR2 is SYGVKD. The CDR3 runs to 16 residues. V was shortened by 2 bases and J by 1 base, with 15 bases between the two germline ends. CDR3 DNA: TGTGCCATCAGTGAGGGTAACGGGATAAGGTCCTACGAGCAGTACTTC. Its protein is CAISEGNGIRSYEQYF.

V is TRBV28 and J is TRBJ1-1, with no clear D. The CDR3 runs to 15 residues. V lost 1 base, J lost 2 bases, and 11 bases lay in between. Germline CDR1 and CDR2: MDHEN and SYDVKM. The CDR3 reads CASSLLTIGNTEAFF. In DNA form, the CDR3 reads TGTGCCAGCAGTTTATTAACGATCGGAAACACTGAAGCTTTCTTT.

This clone was counted a single time. The V gene is TRBV27, the J gene TRBJ2-1, with D possibly matching TRBD1 (6 bases). Per germline, CDR1 MNHEY and CDR2 SMNVEV (reference sequence). The CDR3 extends over 14 amino acids. V was clipped by 2 bases and J by 2 bases, with 7 bases between them. CDR3 in DNA: TGTGCCAGCAGTTTAGGGGACACCTACAATGAGCAGTTCTTC. It translates to CASSLGDTYNEQFF.

This clone appeared once. At one end the junction does not follow the germline gene, possibly because of a read error. The genes are TRBV19 and TRBJ2-1; maybe TRBD2 (5 bases). Germline lookup yields CDR1 LNHDA and CDR2 SQIVND (reference sequence). The CDR3 covers 13 residues. The CDR3, as DNA: TGTGCCAGTAGTATAGGTGTAGGGAGCCCCGAGGTCTTC. It is translated as CASSIGVGSPEVF.

This clone was picked up one time. The V call is TRBV7-9, the J call TRBJ2-1, with D unresolved. The CDR3 sequence is 8 residues long. Germline CDR1 and CDR2: SEHNR and FQNEAQ (reference sequence). CDR3 sequence reads: CGEDEQFF. The CDR3 nucleotides are TGTGGTGAGGATGAGCAGTTCTTC.

Details on this clone: The identical CDR3 is also encoded by other nucleotide sequences in the sample. The chain carries TRBV27 and TRBJ2-7, with D unclear. CDR3 length: 12 residues. Germline assignment: CDR1 MNHEY and CDR2 SMNVEV (reference sequence). Between the trimmed V and J ends, which lost 5 bases and 5 bases, there was a span of 10 bases. The chain's CDR3 is CASSLSGDEQYF. Here the CDR3 DNA reads TGTGCCAGCAGTCTCTCTGGAGACGAGCAGTACTTC.